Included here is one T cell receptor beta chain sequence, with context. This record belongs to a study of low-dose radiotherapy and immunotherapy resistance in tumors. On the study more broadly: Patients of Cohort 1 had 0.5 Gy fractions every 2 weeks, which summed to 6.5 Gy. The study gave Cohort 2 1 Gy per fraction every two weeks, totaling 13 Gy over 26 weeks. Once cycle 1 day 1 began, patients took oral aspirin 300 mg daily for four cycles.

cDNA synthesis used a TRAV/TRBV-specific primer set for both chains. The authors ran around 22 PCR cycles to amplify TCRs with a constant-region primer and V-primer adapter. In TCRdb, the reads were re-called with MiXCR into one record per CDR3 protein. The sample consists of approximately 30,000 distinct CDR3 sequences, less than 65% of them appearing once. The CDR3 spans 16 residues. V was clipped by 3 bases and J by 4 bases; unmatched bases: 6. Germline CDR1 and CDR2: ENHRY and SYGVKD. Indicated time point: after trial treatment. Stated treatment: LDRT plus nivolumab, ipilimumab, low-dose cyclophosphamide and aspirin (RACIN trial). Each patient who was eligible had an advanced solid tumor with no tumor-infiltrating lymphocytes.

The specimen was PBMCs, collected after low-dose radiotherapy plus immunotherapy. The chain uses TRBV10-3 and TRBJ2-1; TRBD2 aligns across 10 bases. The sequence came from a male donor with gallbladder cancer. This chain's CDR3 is CAISDLGLAVYNEQFF. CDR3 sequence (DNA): TGTGCCATCAGTGATCTTGGACTAGCGGTGTACAATGAGCAGTTCTTC.